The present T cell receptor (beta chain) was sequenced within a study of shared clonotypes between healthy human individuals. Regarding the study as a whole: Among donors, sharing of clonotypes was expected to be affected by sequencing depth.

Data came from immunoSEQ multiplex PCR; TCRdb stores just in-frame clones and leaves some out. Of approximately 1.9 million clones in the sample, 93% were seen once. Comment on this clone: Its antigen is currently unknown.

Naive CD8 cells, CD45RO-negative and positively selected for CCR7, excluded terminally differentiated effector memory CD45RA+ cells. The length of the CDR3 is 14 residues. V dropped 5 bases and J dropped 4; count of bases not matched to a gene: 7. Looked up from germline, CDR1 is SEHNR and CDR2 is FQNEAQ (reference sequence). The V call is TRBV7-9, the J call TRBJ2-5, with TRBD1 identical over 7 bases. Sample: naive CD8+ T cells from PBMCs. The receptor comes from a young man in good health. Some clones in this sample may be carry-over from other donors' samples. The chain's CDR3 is CASSRRQGGETQYF. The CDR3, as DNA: TGTGCCAGCAGCCGAAGACAGGGTGGAGAGACCCAGTACTTC. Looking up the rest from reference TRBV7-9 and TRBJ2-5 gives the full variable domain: DTGVSQNPRHKITKRGQNVTFRCDPISEHNRLYWYRQTLGQGPEFLTYFQNEAQLEKSRLLSDRFSAERPKGSFSTLEIQRTEQGDSAMYLCASSRRQGGETQYFGPGTRLLVL.